One and the same sample provided the 17 T cell receptor beta chains below, sequenced in a study of blood T cell repertoires in COVID-19 (dated by TCRdb to between 2020 and 2021). The library was generated by the immunoSEQ multiplex PCR assay. TCRdb stores this immuneACCESS table with in-frame sequences only. Part of the clones is absent; in the studies checked, under half of the shortfall reflects unresolved V genes, and no reason is known for the rest. The table for this sample lists approximately 200,000 clones; 88% of them were counted only once. The top ten clones comprise less than 3.5% of the sample. Sequencing used peripheral blood. The source of these receptors is a woman aged 60-75 years with acute or convalescent COVID-19.

This clone was counted a few times. The J gene is TRBJ1-5, the V gene TRBV28; D call uncertain. The CDR3 has 16 amino acids. Germline CDR1 MDHEN, CDR2 SYDVKM. The V gene lost 5 bases and the J gene lost 2 bases, with 16 bases spanning the gap. The DNA of the CDR3 is TGTGCCAGCAGTGCCCCTGGCAGATCCCGCAATCAGCCCCAGCATTTT. Translated, it gives CASSAPGRSRNQPQHF.

The chain joins TRBV2 to TRBJ2-5; 13 bases agree with TRBD2. Germline lookup yields CDR1 SNHLY and CDR2 FYNNEI. V dropped 10 bases and J dropped 4; count of bases not matched to a gene: 12. The CDR3 totals 16 residues. The CDR3 bases are TGTGCCACGAGGGGTGGACTAGCGGGAGCTGGAGAGACCCAGTACTTC. Translated, it gives CATRGGLAGAGETQYF.

This chain joins TRBV11-1 and TRBJ2-6; 7 nucleotides line up with TRBD1. This CDR3 has 15 amino acids. The germline CDR1 and CDR2 sequences are SGHAT and FQDESV (reference sequence). V shed 6 bases, J shed 3 bases, and the junction held 5 bases outside the gene matches. The CDR3 nucleotides read TGTGCCAGCAGACCAACAGGGGTTGGGGCCAACGTCCTGACTTTC. This gives the protein CASRPTGVGANVLTF.

V and J are TRBV7-2 and TRBJ2-7; 7 positions match TRBD1. Trimming removed 5 bases from V and 0 bases from J; junction bases left unmatched: 7. Germline V lookup: CDR1 SGHTA, CDR2 FQGNSA. The CDR3 sequence is 15 residues long. The CDR3 spells CASSADRTRSYEQYF. CDR3 sequence (DNA): TGTGCCAGCAGCGCGGACAGGACCCGCTCCTACGAGCAGTACTTC.

This clone was detected once. V usage is TRBV6-1 and J usage is TRBJ2-5; D is possibly TRBD2 (6 bases). Trimming stripped 4 bases from V and 2 bases from J, with 17 bases between. This CDR3 contains 16 residues. Germline V lookup: CDR1 MNHNS, CDR2 SASEGT. In DNA form, the CDR3 reads TGTGCCAGCAGTGCTTCCGGGGCGGGGAGACAAGAGACCCAGTACTTC. Amino acids: CASSASGAGRQETQYF.

The V gene is TRBV3-1 (or the pseudogene TRBV3-2), the J gene TRBJ2-3; 8 positions match TRBD2. Per the germline V gene, CDR1 is LGHDT and CDR2 is YNNKEL (reference sequence). The ends lost 4 bases at V and 6 bases at J; junction bases unmatched: 9. This CDR3 region has 15 residues. The CDR3, as DNA: TGTGCCAGCAGCCCCGGGAGGGGCCTTGGGGATACGCAGTATTTT. Translation: CASSPGRGLGDTQYF.

V and J are TRBV6-2 or TRBV6-3 and TRBJ2-4; the D is unclear. Trimming pared 5 bases from V and 0 bases from J, leaving 8 bases between. The V gene's germline CDR1 is MNHEY and CDR2 SVGEGT. The CDR3 has 14 residues. This CDR3 is CASSGVLAKNIQYF. The CDR3 DNA is TGTGCCAGCAGTGGAGTGCTAGCCAAAAACATTCAGTACTTC.

As regards this clone: The same CDR3 arises from other DNA sequences in this sample as well. The chain links TRBV6-1 to TRBJ1-3; D call uncertain. Deletions cut 2 bases from V and 2 bases from J, with 7 bases between. This CDR3 has 14 amino acids. Germline V gene lookup returns CDR1 MNHNS and CDR2 SASEGT. CDR3 region: CASSEPGAGNTIYF. DNA for the CDR3: TGTGCCAGCAGTGAACCAGGTGCTGGAAACACCATATATTTT.

This chain uses TRBV7-6 with TRBJ1-1; possible D gene TRBD1, 6 bases. The CDR3 runs 15 residues. CDR1 and CDR2 (germline): SGHVS, FNYEAQ. V dropped 5 bases and J dropped 8 bases, with 21 bases sitting between them. CDR3 loop: CASSPSTLAGTEAFF. The CDR3 DNA is TGTGCCAGCAGCCCGAGCACACTTGCCGGGACAGAAGCTTTCTTT.

The chain joins TRBV3-1 (or the pseudogene TRBV3-2) to TRBJ1-5; no clear D. The CDR3 extends over 17 amino acids. The germline gives CDR1 LGHDT, CDR2 YNNKEL (reference sequence). V was shortened by 0 bases and J by 5 bases, with 17 bases between the two germline ends. In DNA form, the CDR3 reads TGTGCCAGCAGCCAAGATTTCCCGGTCTTCTTTTATCAGCCCCAGCATTTT. This gives the protein CASSQDFPVFFYQPQHF.

This chain connects TRBV6-5 to TRBJ1-2; D may be TRBD1 (6 bases). Germline V gene lookup returns CDR1 MNHEY and CDR2 SVGAGI. The CDR3 sequence is 14 residues long. Trimming left V 7 bases short and J 0 bases short, with 12 bases between. Here the CDR3 DNA reads TGTGCCAGCATTAAAGGGGGGGCTAACTATGGCTACACCTTC. The encoded protein is CASIKGGANYGYTF.

The chain uses TRBV6-5 and TRBJ2-5; TRBD2 aligns across 10 bases. Trimming removed 9 bases from V and 5 bases from J; junction bases left unmatched: 9. Looked up from germline, CDR1 is MNHEY and CDR2 is SVGAGI. The CDR3 contains 14 residues. This chain's CDR3 is CARGGAGGLETQYF. CDR3 sequence (DNA): TGTGCCAGGGGTGGAGCGGGAGGGTTGGAGACCCAGTACTTC.

The chain is built from TRBV29-1 and TRBJ1-1, with D maybe TRBD1 (5 bases). This CDR3 region has 15 residues. Between the trimmed V and J ends, which lost 6 bases and 2 bases, there was a span of 19 bases. CDR1 is SQVTM, CDR2 ANQGSEA, per germline. CDR3: CSVPRAGGENTEAFF. Written as DNA, the CDR3 is TGCAGCGTCCCTCGGGCGGGGGGGGAAAACACTGAAGCTTTCTTT.

This clone was found once. The chain carries TRBV6-5 and TRBJ1-1; D is perhaps TRBD1 (5 bases). Germline CDR1 is MNHEY and CDR2 is SVGAGI. There are 14 residues in the CDR3. V was shortened by 2 bases and J by 1 base, with 8 bases between the two germline ends. The DNA of the CDR3 is TGTGCCAGCAGTTACGCCGACAGGAACACTGAAGCTTTCTTT. Translated, it gives CASSYADRNTEAFF.

The chain recombines TRBV10-1 with TRBJ1-1, with D hard to call. This CDR3 comprises 12 residues. Per germline, CDR1 WNHNN and CDR2 SYGVQD (reference sequence). The V end was cut by 5 bases, the J end by 8 bases, with 12 bases between. CDR3 loop: CASSQPRGEAFF. The CDR3 DNA reads as TGCGCCAGCAGTCAGCCCCGGGGAGAAGCTTTCTTT.

This clone showed up just a few times. The rearrangement links TRBV9 to TRBJ2-2; possibly TRBD1 for D (6 bases). Trimming removed 0 bases at V and 3 bases at J, with 9 bases between. Germline V gives CDR1 SGDLS, CDR2 YYNGEE. The CDR3 sequence is 15 residues long. CDR3 nucleotide sequence: TGTGCCAGCAGCGTAGACCACAGGGACACCGGGGAGCTGTTTTTT. This sequence encodes CASSVDHRDTGELFF.

V and J are TRBV7-9 and TRBJ1-4; unclear D gene. V lost 5 bases to trimming and J lost 8 bases, with 18 bases between them. From germline, CDR1 is SEHNR and CDR2 FQNEAQ (reference sequence). The CDR3 contains 15 residues. The CDR3 DNA reads TGTGCCAGCAGCCCCACGGTCGCGGGTACGGAAAAACTGTTTTTT. Amino acid sequence: CASSPTVAGTEKLFF.